The clone carrying this T cell receptor beta chain was counted many times. Antigen unknown. TCR alpha and beta CDR3 regions were amplified from RNA using iRepertoire nested multiplex PCR. Tissue mRNA or PBMC total RNA, 100-400 ng, went into one-step reverse transcription and amplification. MiXCR was run by TCRdb on the multiplex PCR reads, yielding one entry per CDR3 protein. The repertoire holds 90,000 or so distinct CDR3 sequences, roughly 40% seen once, with roughly two fifths in the top ten. This specimen comes from a study of glioma-infiltrating T cells. The CDR3 spans 13 residues. V lost 6 bases and J lost 7; bases outside the gene matches: 2. CDR1 and CDR2 from the germline V gene are MNHEY and SVGEGT. The study's findings and limits: CDR3 overlap between tissue and blood was very small. Non-neoplastic patients had below-expected tissue-blood divergence, while all gliomas exceeded expectation.

This rearrangement joins TRBV6-2 or TRBV6-3 to TRBJ2-4, with 11 bases identical to TRBD1. This sequence originates from a human donor with low-grade glioma or glioblastoma, undergoing nonglioma brain surgery, or in good health (not recorded which). The sample consisted of glioma tissue, nonneoplastic brain tissue, or PBMCs (not recorded which). DNA of the CDR3: TGTGCCAGCAGAAGGACAGGGGGCAACATTCAGTACTTC. It translates to CASRRTGGNIQYF.